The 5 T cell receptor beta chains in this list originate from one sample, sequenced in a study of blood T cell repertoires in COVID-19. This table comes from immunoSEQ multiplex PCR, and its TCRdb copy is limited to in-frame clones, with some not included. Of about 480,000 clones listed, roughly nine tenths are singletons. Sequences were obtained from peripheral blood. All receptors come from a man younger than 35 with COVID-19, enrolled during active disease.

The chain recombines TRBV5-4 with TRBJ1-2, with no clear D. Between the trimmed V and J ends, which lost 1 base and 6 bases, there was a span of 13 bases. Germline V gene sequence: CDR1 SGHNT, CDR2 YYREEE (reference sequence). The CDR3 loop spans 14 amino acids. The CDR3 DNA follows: TGTGCCAGCAGCTTGCCGGATAAGGAGGATGGCTACACCTTC. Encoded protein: CASSLPDKEDGYTF.

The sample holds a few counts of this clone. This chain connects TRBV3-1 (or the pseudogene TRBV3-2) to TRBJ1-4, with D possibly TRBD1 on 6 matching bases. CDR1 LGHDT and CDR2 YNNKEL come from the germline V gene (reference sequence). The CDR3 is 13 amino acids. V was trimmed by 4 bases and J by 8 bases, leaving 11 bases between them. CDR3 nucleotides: TGTGCCAGCAGCCTCCCACAGGGAGAAAAACTGTTTTTT. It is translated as CASSLPQGEKLFF.

The CDR3 DNA reads as TGTGCCAGTAGTCCCTCGTGGCTAGCGGGGGGAAATGAGCAGTTCTTC. This encodes CASSPSWLAGGNEQFF. The rearrangement links TRBV19 to TRBJ2-1, with TRBD2 identical over 11 bases. CDR1 is LNHDA and CDR2 is SQIVND in the germline V gene (reference sequence). V gave up 5 bases and J gave up 7 bases; unmatched junction bases: 10. This CDR3 region has 16 residues.

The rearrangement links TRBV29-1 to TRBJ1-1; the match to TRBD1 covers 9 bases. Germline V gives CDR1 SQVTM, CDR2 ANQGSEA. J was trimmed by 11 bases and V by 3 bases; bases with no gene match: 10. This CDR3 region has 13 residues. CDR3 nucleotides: TGCAGCGTTGATCCCACAGGGGGCCGAAACGCTTTCTTT. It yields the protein CSVDPTGGRNAFF.

CDR3 amino acids: CASSLDTGGEQYF. The CDR3 nucleotides read TGTGCCAGCAGCCTAGATACAGGGGGCGAGCAGTACTTC. The chain combines TRBV9 with TRBJ2-7, with 8 bases that match TRBD1. This CDR3 region has 13 residues. Germline V gene lookup returns CDR1 SGDLS and CDR2 YYNGEE. The ends lost 4 bases at V and 6 bases at J; junction bases unmatched: 6. The entire variable domain, with the rest obtained from reference TRBV9 and TRBJ2-7, is as follows: DSGVTQTPKHLITATGQRVTLRCSPRSGDLSVYWYQQSLDQGLQFLIQYYNGEERAKGNILERFSAQQFPDLHSELNLSSLELGDSALYFCASSLDTGGEQYFGPGTRLTVT.